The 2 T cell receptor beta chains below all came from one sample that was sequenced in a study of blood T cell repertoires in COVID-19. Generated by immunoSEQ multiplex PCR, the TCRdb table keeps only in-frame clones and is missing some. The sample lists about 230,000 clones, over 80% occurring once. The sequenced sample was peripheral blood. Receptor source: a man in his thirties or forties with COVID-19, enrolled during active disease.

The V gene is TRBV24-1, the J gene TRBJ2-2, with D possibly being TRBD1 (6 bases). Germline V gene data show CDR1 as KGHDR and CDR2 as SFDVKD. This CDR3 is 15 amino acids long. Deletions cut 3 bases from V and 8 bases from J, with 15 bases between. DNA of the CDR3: TGTGCCACCAGTGATCCCCGCAGGGGCTGGGGGGAGCTGTTTTTT. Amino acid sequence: CATSDPRRGWGELFF.

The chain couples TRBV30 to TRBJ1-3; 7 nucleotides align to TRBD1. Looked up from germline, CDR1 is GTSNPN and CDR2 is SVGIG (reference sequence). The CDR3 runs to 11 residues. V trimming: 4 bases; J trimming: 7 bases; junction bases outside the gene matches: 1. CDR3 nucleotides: TGTGCCTGGAAACAGGGGAACACCATATATTTT. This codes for CAWKQGNTIYF.